Detailed here is one T cell receptor (beta chain). Its antigen is undetermined. Profiled with immunoSEQ multiplex PCR; TCRdb holds only in-frame clones, not every one. The sample carries approximately 6,000 clones, roughly 23% recorded once. The data are from a study of T cells in localized non-small cell lung cancer. Trimming removed 5 bases from V and 8 bases from J, with 18 bases in between. The germline gives CDR1 MNHGY, CDR2 SAAAGT. The CDR3 length is 14 residues. Overall study findings and caveats: The study found T cell clonality highest in uninvolved adjacent lung, above tumor.

The receptor was isolated from a female donor at least 60 years old with stage I lung adenocarcinoma. Specimen: lung tumor tissue, collected before any cancer treatment. V gene TRBV6-8 combines with J gene TRBJ1-2, with D maybe TRBD1 (5 bases). CDR3 sequence (DNA): TGTGCCAGCAGTCCAAACCGGGACGGAGGGGGCTACACCTTC. This sequence encodes CASSPNRDGGGYTF.